The 2 T cell receptor beta chains below were found in one sample sequenced in a study of T cells expressing NK-cell markers. TCRdb re-called the 5' RACE reads; one entry per CDR3 protein, DNA not given. The repertoire table contains about 390,000 distinct CDR3 sequences. The sequenced sample consisted of blood T cells: a sorted CD56 or NKG2C T cell subset, CD4+ or CD8+ T cells, or bulk PBMC T cells (not recorded which). All receptors derive from a woman in her forties or fifties in good health.

The chain has TRBV5-1 and TRBJ2-1. CDR3 length: 16 amino acids. CDR1 is SGHRS, CDR2 YFSETQ, per germline. The CDR3 sequence is CASSLLERNSYNEQFF.

This rearrangement joins TRBV27 to TRBJ2-1; TCRdb outputs TRBD2, but without DNA this stays unchecked. This CDR3 has 14 amino acids. The germline gives CDR1 MNHEY, CDR2 SMNVEV (reference sequence). Here the CDR3 reads CASSGTSGSLEQFF.